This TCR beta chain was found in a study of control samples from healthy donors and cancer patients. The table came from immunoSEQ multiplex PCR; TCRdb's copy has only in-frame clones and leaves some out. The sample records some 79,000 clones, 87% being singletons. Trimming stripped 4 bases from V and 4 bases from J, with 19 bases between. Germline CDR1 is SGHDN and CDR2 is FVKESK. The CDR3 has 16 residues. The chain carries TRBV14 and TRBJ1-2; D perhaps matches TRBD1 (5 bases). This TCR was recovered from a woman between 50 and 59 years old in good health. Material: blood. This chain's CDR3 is CASSPRGGPGVYGYTF. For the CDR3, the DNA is TGTGCCAGCAGCCCCCGGGGGGGTCCAGGAGTCTATGGCTACACCTTC.